The clone carrying this T cell receptor (beta chain) was seen only a few times. No antigen is known for it. Treatment: approximately nine-day PBMC culture with coronavirus spike peptide pools or control peptides (ViraFEST assay). This entry belongs to a study of vaccination and CD4 T cells after COVID-19. Study-wide background: Two of the convalescents were Hispanic, and the group consisted of six males and four females. Convalescent patients gave post-COVID blood a median about 91 days post-diagnosis, range 35 to 161.

The V and J ends lost 2 bases and 1 base, in that order; junction bases with no gene match: 4. This CDR3 is built from 15 residues. The germline CDR1 and CDR2 sequences are LNHNV and YYDKDF (reference sequence). The Oncomine TCR Beta short-read assay was what sequenced the DNA obtained from cultured CD4+ T cells. Using its own MiXCR run on the PCR reads, TCRdb lists one record per CDR3 protein. The sample consists of tens of thousands of distinct CDR3 sequences, 70% of them appearing once. Study results and limitations: Median SARS-CoV-2-reactive clonotype numbers went from 21 to 38; this increase was not significant.

The chain carries TRBV15 and TRBJ2-7; TRBD1 matches 8 bases. What was sequenced was CD4+ T cells from blood, cultured in vitro. The receptor comes from a human donor who had recovered from COVID-19. The CDR3 spells CATSRPGQESYEQYF. CDR3 coding DNA: TGTGCCACCAGCAGACCGGGACAGGAGTCCTACGAGCAGTACTTC.